What follows are 17 T cell receptor beta chains derived from one specimen sequenced in a study of shared clonotypes between healthy human individuals. The naive CD8 subset, CD45RO-negative cells positively selected for CCR7, excluded terminally differentiated effector memory CD45RA+ cells. The method was immunoSEQ multiplex PCR; TCRdb's version includes in-frame clones alone and lacks a portion of them. The sample contains 1.5 million to 2.5 million clones, about 95% of which appear only once. Sequencing was performed on naive CD8+ T cells sorted from blood. The receptors derive from a man in his late teens or twenties in good health.

J is TRBJ1-1 and V is TRBV7-8, with unresolved D. In germline, CDR1 is SGHVS, CDR2 FQNEAQ. The germline V and J ends were trimmed by 3 bases and 1 base, with 12 bases remaining between them. The CDR3 consists of 15 residues. The DNA of the CDR3 is TGTGCCAGCAGCTTTGGAGCGAACGGGAACACTGAAGCTTTCTTT. Its translation is CASSFGANGNTEAFF.

The chain joins TRBV13 to TRBJ2-1; 8 bases match TRBD1. The trim removed 5 bases at V and 0 bases at J, leaving 3 bases unmatched. Germline CDR1 is PRHDT and CDR2 is FYEKMQ (reference sequence). This CDR3 is 15 amino acids long. CDR3: CASSRTGSSYNEQFF. CDR3 sequence (DNA): TGTGCCAGCAGCAGGACAGGGAGCTCCTACAATGAGCAGTTCTTC. Drawing the rest from reference TRBV13 and TRBJ2-1, the complete variable domain is AAGVIQSPRHLIKEKRETATLKCYPIPRHDTVYWYQQGPGQDPQFLISFYEKMQSDKGSIPDRFSAQQFSDYHSELNMSSLELGDSALYFCASSRTGSSYNEQFFGPGTRLTVL.

V usage is TRBV10-2 and J usage is TRBJ2-3, with 16 bases identical to TRBD2. There are 18 residues in the CDR3. V was clipped by 3 bases and J by 4 bases; unmatched bases: 7. Germline CDR1 reads WSHSY; CDR2 reads SAAADI. The CDR3 sequence: CASSDLGLAGGPPDTQYF. CDR3 DNA: TGCGCCAGCAGTGACTTGGGACTAGCGGGAGGGCCTCCAGATACGCAGTATTTT.

This rearrangement joins TRBV15 to TRBJ1-4; no clear D. The germline V gene has CDR1 LNHNV and CDR2 YYDKDF (reference sequence). The CDR3 length is 14 residues. V dropped 2 bases and J dropped 8 bases, with 12 bases sitting between them. In DNA form, the CDR3 reads TGTGCCACCAGCAGAAGCCGACTGGAGGAAAAACTGTTTTTT. Translated: CATSRSRLEEKLFF. Together with reference TRBV15 and TRBJ1-4, the CDR3 gives the full variable domain: DAMVIQNPRYQVTQFGKPVTLSCSQTLNHNVMYWYQQKSSQAPKLLFHYYDKDFNNEADTPDNFQSRRPNTSFCFLDIRSPGLGDTAMYLCATSRSRLEEKLFFGSGTQLSVL.

The chain has TRBV6-4 and TRBJ2-1, with TRBD2 matching over 7 bases. The junction had 8 bases not matched to a gene; V was cut back by 3 bases and J by 3 bases. Germline V lookup: CDR1 MRHNA, CDR2 SNTAGT. This CDR3 contains 16 residues. The CDR3 DNA reads TGTGCCAGCAGTGAATACGGCGGGAGAGACTACAATGAGCAGTTCTTC. Translating gives CASSEYGGRDYNEQFF.

This clone appeared a single time. The chain links TRBV5-8 to TRBJ1-5; D gene ambiguous. V was pared by 4 bases and J by 8 bases, with 16 bases between. Germline V CDR1 and CDR2: SGHTS, YDEGEE. This CDR3 is 14 amino acids long. In nucleotides, the CDR3 is TGTGCCAGCAGCCCGGGGAGGGTTTGGGAGCCCCAGCATTTT. Protein product: CASSPGRVWEPQHF.

The genes are TRBV5-6 and TRBJ2-5; 9 bases agree with TRBD1. Germline V gene lookup returns CDR1 SGHDT and CDR2 YYEEEE. The CDR3 extends over 18 amino acids. V dropped 4 bases and J dropped 6; count of bases not matched to a gene: 19. The CDR3 loop reads CASSDWTGELQSFKTQYF. In nucleotides, the CDR3 is TGTGCCAGCAGCGACTGGACAGGGGAGCTCCAAAGTTTTAAGACCCAGTACTTC.

This chain links TRBV30 with TRBJ2-1; 12 bases align to TRBD2. With 1 base clipped from V and 4 bases from J, the junction kept 8 bases outside the gene matches. Per germline, CDR1 GTSNPN and CDR2 SVGIG (reference sequence). CDR3 length equals 17 residues. The CDR3 is CAWSGLAGGWVYNEQFF. As DNA, the CDR3 is TGTGCCTGGAGTGGGCTAGCGGGAGGGTGGGTATACAATGAGCAGTTCTTC.

This sequence joins TRBV5-1 and TRBJ2-7; tentatively, D is TRBD1 (5 bases). This CDR3 comprises 17 residues. Per the germline V gene, CDR1 is SGHRS and CDR2 is YFSETQ. V gave up 4 bases and J gave up 3 bases, with 23 bases separating them. The CDR3 bases are TGCGCCAGCAGCGATGCCTTGGAAGGGGCATTCCTCTACGAGCAGTACTTC. Translating it yields CASSDALEGAFLYEQYF.

Of note for this clone: The sample has other DNA sequences that encode this CDR3 too. V gene TRBV7-9 combines with J gene TRBJ2-3; 8 nucleotides align to TRBD1. Per germline, CDR1 SEHNR and CDR2 FQNEAQ (reference sequence). The CDR3 runs 15 residues. V dropped 1 base and J dropped 6; count of bases not matched to a gene: 6. The CDR3 region has the DNA TGTGCCAGCAGCTTAGTCCAGGGGGCAAGGGATACGCAGTATTTT. It codes for CASSLVQGARDTQYF. Filled out from reference TRBV7-9 and TRBJ2-3, the complete variable domain reads DTGVSQNPRHKITKRGQNVTFRCDPISEHNRLYWYRQTLGQGPEFLTYFQNEAQLEKSRLLSDRFSAERPKGSFSTLEIQRTEQGDSAMYLCASSLVQGARDTQYFGPGTRLTVL.

V and J are TRBV28 and TRBJ2-6; D assignment may be TRBD1 or TRBD2 (5 bases each). V lost 4 bases and J 0 bases, leaving 13 bases between the germline ends. This CDR3 spans 17 amino acids. Germline-derived CDR1 and CDR2 are MDHEN and SYDVKM. The CDR3 sequence is CASSSPGRNSGANVLTF. In DNA form, the CDR3 reads TGTGCCAGCAGTTCCCCGGGACGGAACTCTGGGGCCAACGTCCTGACTTTC.

The chain carries TRBV11-2 and TRBJ2-7; D not certain. The CDR3 is 12 amino acids. Trimming pared 2 bases from V and 7 bases from J, leaving 9 bases between. The germline CDR1 and CDR2 sequences are SGHAT and FQNNGV. The CDR3 DNA follows: TGTGCCAGCAGCTTATGGAACCGGGAGCAGTACTTC. This encodes CASSLWNREQYF.

J is TRBJ2-1 and V is TRBV7-6, with D possibly matching TRBD1 (5 bases). The CDR3 sequence is 13 residues long. Germline assignment: CDR1 SGHVS and CDR2 FNYEAQ. The ends were cut back, 6 bases at V and 6 bases at J, with 12 bases in the middle. CDR3 protein: CASRPTDSNEQFF. The CDR3 nucleotides are TGTGCCAGCAGACCCACCGACAGCAATGAGCAGTTCTTC.

This chain links TRBV2 with TRBJ2-3; unclear D gene. The CDR3 length is 14 residues. Germline CDR1 and CDR2: SNHLY and FYNNEI. The ends were cut back, 7 bases at V and 0 bases at J, with 11 bases in the middle. The CDR3 DNA sequence: TGTGCCAGCATCGACCAGGCTAGCACAGATACGCAGTATTTT. Translation gives CASIDQASTDTQYF.

The chain combines TRBV9 with TRBJ2-6; TRBD1 is a possible D gene (6 bases). V lost 3 bases and J lost 0, with 13 bases in between. This CDR3 is built from 17 residues. Per germline, CDR1 SGDLS and CDR2 YYNGEE. DNA of the CDR3: TGTGCCAGCAGCGAATCCGGGACAAACTCTGGGGCCAACGTCCTGACTTTC. Translated, it gives CASSESGTNSGANVLTF.

The V and J genes are TRBV28 and TRBJ2-1; D is unclear. CDR1 and CDR2 (germline): MDHEN, SYDVKM. The germline V and J ends were trimmed by 3 bases and 2 bases, with 17 bases remaining between them. The CDR3 consists of 17 residues. The CDR3 DNA is TGTGCCAGCAGTTTCGGAACCCGAGGAATCACCTACAATGAGCAGTTCTTC. Its translation is CASSFGTRGITYNEQFF.

The chain links TRBV4-1 to TRBJ2-7, with no clear D. CDR1 MGHRA and CDR2 YSYEKL come from the germline V gene. The CDR3 extends over 13 amino acids. Trimming shortened V by 4 bases and J by 3 bases, and 10 bases separated the two germline ends. The CDR3 sequence is CASSRKVGYEQYF. In nucleotides, the CDR3 is TGCGCCAGCAGCCGAAAGGTAGGCTACGAGCAGTACTTC.